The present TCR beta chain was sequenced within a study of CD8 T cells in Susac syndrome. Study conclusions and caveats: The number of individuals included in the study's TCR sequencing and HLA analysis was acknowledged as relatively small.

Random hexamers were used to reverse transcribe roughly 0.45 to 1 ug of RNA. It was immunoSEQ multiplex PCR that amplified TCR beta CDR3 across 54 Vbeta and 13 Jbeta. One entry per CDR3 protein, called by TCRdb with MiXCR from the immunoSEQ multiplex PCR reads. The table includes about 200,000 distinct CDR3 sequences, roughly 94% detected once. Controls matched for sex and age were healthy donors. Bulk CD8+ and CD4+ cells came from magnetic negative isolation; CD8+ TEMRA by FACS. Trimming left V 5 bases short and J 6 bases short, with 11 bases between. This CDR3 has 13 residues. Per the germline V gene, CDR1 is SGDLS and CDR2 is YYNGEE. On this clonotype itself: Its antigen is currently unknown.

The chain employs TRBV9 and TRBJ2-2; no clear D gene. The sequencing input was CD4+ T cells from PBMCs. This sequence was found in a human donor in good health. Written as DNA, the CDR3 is TGTGCCAGCAGAGGGTTAGGGTCCGGGGAGCTGTTTTTT. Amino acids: CASRGLGSGELFF.